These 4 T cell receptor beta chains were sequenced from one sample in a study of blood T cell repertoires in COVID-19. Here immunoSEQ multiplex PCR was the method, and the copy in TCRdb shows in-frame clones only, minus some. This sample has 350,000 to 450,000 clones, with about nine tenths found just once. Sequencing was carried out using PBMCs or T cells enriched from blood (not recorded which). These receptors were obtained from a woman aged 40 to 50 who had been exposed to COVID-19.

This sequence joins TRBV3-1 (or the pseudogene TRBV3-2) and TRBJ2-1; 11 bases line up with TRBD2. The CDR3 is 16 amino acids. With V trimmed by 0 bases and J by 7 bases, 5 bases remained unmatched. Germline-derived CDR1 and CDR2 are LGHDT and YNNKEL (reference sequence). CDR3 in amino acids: CASSQDPSGRLNEQFF. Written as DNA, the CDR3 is TGTGCCAGCAGCCAAGACCCTAGCGGGAGGCTGAATGAGCAGTTCTTC.

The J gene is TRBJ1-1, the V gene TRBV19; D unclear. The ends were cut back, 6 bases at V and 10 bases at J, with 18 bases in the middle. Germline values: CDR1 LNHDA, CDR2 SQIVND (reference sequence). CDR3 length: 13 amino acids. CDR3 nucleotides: TGTGCCAGTAGAGATACTGGGCGGGTGGGAGCTTTCTTT. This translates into CASRDTGRVGAFF.

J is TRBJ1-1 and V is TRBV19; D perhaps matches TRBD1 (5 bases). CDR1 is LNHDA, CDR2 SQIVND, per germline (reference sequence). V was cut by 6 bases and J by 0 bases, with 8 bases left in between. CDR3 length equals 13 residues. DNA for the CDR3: TGTGCCAGTAGCAGGGCCCTGAACACTGAAGCTTTCTTT. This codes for CASSRALNTEAFF.

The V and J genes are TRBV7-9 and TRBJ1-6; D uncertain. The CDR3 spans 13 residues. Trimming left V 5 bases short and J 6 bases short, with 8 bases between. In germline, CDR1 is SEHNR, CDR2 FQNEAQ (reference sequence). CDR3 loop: CASSLRGNSPLHF. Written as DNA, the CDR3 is TGTGCCAGCAGCCTCCGGGGTAATTCACCCCTCCACTTT.